The text below deals with one TCR beta chain. Method: immunoSEQ multiplex PCR; TCRdb's copy keeps in-frame clones and lacks some. Of roughly 1 million clones listed, 75% to 85% are singletons. This record belongs to a study of shared clonotypes between healthy human individuals. Study-wide context: Samples came from a couple of female and three male donors aged 18 to 49.

The receptor was derived from a young man in good health. Some clones in this sample may be carry-over from other donors' samples. Sequenced: memory CD4+ T cells from PBMCs. Subset given: CD45RA-negative fraction.

The CDR3 DNA sequence: TGCGCCAGCAGCCAAGATTCGCAGGGGGCGGGGGAGACCCAGTACTTC. Translation: CASSQDSQGAGETQYF. This chain uses TRBV4-1 with TRBJ2-5, with 8 bases aligning to TRBD1. Looked up from germline, CDR1 is MGHRA and CDR2 is YSYEKL. This CDR3 is 16 amino acids long. V trimming: 0 bases; J trimming: 5 bases; junction bases outside the gene matches: 8.